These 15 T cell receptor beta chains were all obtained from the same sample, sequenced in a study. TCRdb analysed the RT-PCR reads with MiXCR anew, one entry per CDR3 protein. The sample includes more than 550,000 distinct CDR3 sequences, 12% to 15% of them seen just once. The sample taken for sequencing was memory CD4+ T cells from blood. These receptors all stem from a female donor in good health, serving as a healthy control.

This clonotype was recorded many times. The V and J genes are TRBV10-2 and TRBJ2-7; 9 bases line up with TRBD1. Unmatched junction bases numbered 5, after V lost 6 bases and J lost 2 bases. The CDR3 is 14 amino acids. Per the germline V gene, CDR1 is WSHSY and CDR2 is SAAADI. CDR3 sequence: CASSRGTGTYEQYF. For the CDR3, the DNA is TGCGCCAGCAGCAGAGGGACAGGGACCTACGAGCAGTACTTC.

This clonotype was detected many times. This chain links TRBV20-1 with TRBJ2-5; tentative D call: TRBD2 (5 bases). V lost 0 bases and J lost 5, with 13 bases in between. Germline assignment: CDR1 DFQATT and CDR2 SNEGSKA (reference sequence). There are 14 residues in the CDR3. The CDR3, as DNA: TGCAGTGCTAGAGATCCGAGGGCCGCGGAGACCCAGTACTTC. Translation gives CSARDPRAAETQYF.

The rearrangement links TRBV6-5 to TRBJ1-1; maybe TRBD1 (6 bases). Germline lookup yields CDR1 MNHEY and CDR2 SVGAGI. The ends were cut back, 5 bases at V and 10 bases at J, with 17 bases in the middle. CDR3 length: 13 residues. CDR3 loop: CASSPGQIPAAFF. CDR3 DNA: TGTGCCAGCAGTCCCGGACAGATACCCGCAGCTTTCTTT.

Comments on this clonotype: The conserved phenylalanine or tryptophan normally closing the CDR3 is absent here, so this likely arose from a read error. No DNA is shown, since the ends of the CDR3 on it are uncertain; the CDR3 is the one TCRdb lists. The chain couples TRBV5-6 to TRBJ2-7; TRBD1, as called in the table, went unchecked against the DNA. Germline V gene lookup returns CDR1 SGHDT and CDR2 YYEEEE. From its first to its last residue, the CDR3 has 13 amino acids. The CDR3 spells CASSLPGPGQAVY.

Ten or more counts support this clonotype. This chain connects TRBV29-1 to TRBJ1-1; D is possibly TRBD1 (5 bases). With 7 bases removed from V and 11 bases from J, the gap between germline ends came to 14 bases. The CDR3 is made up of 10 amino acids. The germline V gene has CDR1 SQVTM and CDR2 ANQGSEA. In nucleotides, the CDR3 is TGCAGCGGGCTGGGGGATGGGGCTTTCTTT. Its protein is CSGLGDGAFF.

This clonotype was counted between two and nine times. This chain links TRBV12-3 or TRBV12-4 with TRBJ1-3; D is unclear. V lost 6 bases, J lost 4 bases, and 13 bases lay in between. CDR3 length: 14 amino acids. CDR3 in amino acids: CASRSGRRGNTIYF. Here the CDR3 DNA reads TGTGCCAGCAGGTCAGGACGGCGCGGAAACACCATATATTTT.

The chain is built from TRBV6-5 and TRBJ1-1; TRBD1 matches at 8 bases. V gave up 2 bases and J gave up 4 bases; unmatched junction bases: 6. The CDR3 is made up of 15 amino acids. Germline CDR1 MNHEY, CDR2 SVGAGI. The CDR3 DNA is TGTGCCAGCAGTTACGAGAGACAGGGGAGCACTGAAGCTTTCTTT. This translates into CASSYERQGSTEAFF.

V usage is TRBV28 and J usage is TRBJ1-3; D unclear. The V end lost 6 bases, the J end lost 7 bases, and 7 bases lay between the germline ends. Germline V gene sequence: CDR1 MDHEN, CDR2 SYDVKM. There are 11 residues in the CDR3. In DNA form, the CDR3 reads TGTGCCAGCAGGAACCGGAACACCATATATTTT. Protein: CASRNRNTIYF.

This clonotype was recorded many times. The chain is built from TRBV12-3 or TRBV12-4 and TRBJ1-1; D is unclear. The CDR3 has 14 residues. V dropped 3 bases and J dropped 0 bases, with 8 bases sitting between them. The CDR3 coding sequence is TGTGCCAGCAGTTTTGAGCTCTTGAACACTGAAGCTTTCTTT. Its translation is CASSFELLNTEAFF.

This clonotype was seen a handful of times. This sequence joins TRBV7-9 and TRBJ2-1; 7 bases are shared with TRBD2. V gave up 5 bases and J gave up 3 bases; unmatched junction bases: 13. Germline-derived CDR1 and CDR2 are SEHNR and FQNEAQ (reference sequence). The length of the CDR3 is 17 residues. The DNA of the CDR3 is TGTGCCAGCAGCCTGGGGGGGAGCGGCCGCCTCTACAATGAGCAGTTCTTC. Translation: CASSLGGSGRLYNEQFF.

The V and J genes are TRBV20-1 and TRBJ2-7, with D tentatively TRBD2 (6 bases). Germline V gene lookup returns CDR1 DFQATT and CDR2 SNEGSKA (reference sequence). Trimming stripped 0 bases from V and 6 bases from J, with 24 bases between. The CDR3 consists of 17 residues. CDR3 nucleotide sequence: TGCAGTGCTAGAGATTGGAAGGAGGGTCTGGGAAGGGGCGAGCAGTACTTC. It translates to CSARDWKEGLGRGEQYF.

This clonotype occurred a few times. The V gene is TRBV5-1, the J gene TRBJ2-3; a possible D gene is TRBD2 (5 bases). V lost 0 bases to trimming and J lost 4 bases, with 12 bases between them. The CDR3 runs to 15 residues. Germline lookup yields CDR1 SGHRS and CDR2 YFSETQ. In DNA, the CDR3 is TGCGCCAGCAGCTTGGAAAACTCACTAGCAGATACGCAGTATTTT. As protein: CASSLENSLADTQYF.

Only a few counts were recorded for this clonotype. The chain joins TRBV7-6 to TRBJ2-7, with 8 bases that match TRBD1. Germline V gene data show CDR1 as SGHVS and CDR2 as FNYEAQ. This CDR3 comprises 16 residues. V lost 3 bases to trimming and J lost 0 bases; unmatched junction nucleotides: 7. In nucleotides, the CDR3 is TGTGCCAGCAGCTTTTCCGAGGACAGGGACTCCTACGAGCAGTACTTC. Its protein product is CASSFSEDRDSYEQYF.

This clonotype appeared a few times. The DNA for the CDR3 is TGCGCCAGCAGCTTAGGGACAGCAAACAATGAGCAGTTCTTC. This gives the protein CASSLGTANNEQFF. V and J are TRBV5-1 and TRBJ2-1; 7 nucleotides match TRBD1. The germline V gene has CDR1 SGHRS and CDR2 YFSETQ. This CDR3 region has 14 residues. With V trimmed by 2 bases and J by 5 bases, 4 bases remained unmatched.

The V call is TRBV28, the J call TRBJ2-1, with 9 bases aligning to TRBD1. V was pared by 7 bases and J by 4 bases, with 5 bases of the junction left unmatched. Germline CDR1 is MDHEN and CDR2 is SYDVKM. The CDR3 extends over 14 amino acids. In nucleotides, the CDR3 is TGTGCCAGCACTCAGACAGGGGGGTACAATGAGCAGTTCTTC. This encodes CASTQTGGYNEQFF.